The rows below give T cell receptor beta chains drawn from one sample of a study of early T cells in non-severe SARS-CoV-2 infection. TCRdb called the 5' RACE reads again in MiXCR, with one record for every CDR3 protein. This sample has around 60,000 distinct CDR3 sequences, with about 11% found just once. Sequencing used whole blood, obtained at baseline. These TCRs come from an adult who was a healthcare worker with PCR-confirmed SARS-CoV-2 infection or an uninfected control (not recorded which). Each CDR3 is given without its conserved first and last residue.

J	V	CDR3
TRBJ1-2	TRBV19	ASSRSAGINGYT
TRBJ1-1	TRBV7-2	ASSLQLNTEAF
TRBJ2-1	TRBV6-5	ASSYTGVTGFRNEQF
TRBJ1-6	TRBV5-8	ASSSLTVSNSPLH
TRBJ2-7	TRBV9	ASSGGTHPYEQY
TRBJ2-7	TRBV12-3/TRBV12-4	ASSFGGASYEQY
TRBJ2-1	TRBV20-1	SAISGGSPYNEQF
TRBJ2-3	TRBV20-1	SVRGAWDTQY
TRBJ2-7	TRBV6-6	ASSSPGGLSEQY
TRBJ2-7	TRBV25-1	ASTRAGASGEQY
TRBJ2-3	TRBV30	ACQSGTSTDTQY
TRBJ2-3	TRBV29-1	SGTSGAADTQY
TRBJ2-4	TRBV7-8	ASREGVSGLAKNIQY
TRBJ2-7	TRBV28	ASRKTGQGRQQY
TRBJ1-2	TRBV7-9	ASSLAGQFYGYT
TRBJ1-2	TRBV11-2	ASSGDRPYGYT
TRBJ2-3	TRBV15	ATSRGGRGLTDTQY
TRBJ2-7	TRBV7-2	ASSTLAGASYEQY
TRBJ1-2	TRBV7-8	ASSVSGSFNYGYT